The rows below give T cell receptor beta chains drawn from one sample of a study of blood T cell repertoires in COVID-19. Generated by immunoSEQ multiplex PCR, the TCRdb table keeps only in-frame clones and is missing some. The table has 98,000 or so clones, roughly 80% seen once; the top ten hold approximately 3.4%. Sequencing input: peripheral blood. All receptors derive from a woman older than 75 with active or convalescent COVID-19. Each CDR3 is given with its conserved first and last residue. A D gene is named only where the DNA matches it firmly. Not every row has a clone size; where given, it reads once, few, many or a size class.

cdr3_nt	cdr3_aa	d_call	v_call	clone_size	cdr3_length	j_call
TGCGCCAGCAGCTTGGAGGTGACTCAAGAGACCCAGTACTTC	CASSLEVTQETQYF	NA	TRBV5-1	NA	14	TRBJ2-5
TGTGCCAGCAGCGTCTTCCCAGGTGGCGACACTGAAGCTTTCTTT	CASSVFPGGDTEAFF	NA	TRBV9	NA	15	TRBJ1-1
TGTGCCAGTAGTATATCTGCTCGCGGGAGGTACGAGCAGTACTTC	CASSISARGRYEQYF	TRBD2	TRBV19	many	15	TRBJ2-7
TGTGCCAGCACTATTTTAGCGGGGGGGCCATCGCAGCAGTTCTTC	CASTILAGGPSQQFF	TRBD2	TRBV11-1	NA	15	TRBJ2-1
TGTGCCAGCAGCGGCGGGACAGGGGGTCGTCTGAATTCACCCCTCCACTTT	CASSGGTGGRLNSPLHF	TRBD1	TRBV5-6	NA	17	TRBJ1-6
TGTGCCAGCAGCAGCCAGACCGGGGAACAGCCCCAGCATTTT	CASSSQTGEQPQHF	NA	TRBV7-2	NA	14	TRBJ1-5
TGTGCCAGCAGTTTATTCCCCCTAGGGAGGTCTGGGGCCAACGTCCTGACTTTC	CASSLFPLGRSGANVLTF	NA	TRBV27	NA	18	TRBJ2-6
TGTGCCAGCAGTTTGGGCACCACTAACTATGGCTACACCTTC	CASSLGTTNYGYTF	NA	TRBV27	NA	14	TRBJ1-2
TGTGCCACCAGCAGACAGGGACATAGGGATAATGAAAAACTGTTTTTT	CATSRQGHRDNEKLFF	NA	TRBV15	NA	16	TRBJ1-4
TGTGCCAGCAGCCAAGATAACGGGGTCTATGGCTACACCTTC	CASSQDNGVYGYTF	NA	TRBV4-2	NA	14	TRBJ1-2
TGTGCCAGCAGTGGGAGGACTAGCGGGAGGGCTGGGGCCAACGTCCTGACTTTC	CASSGRTSGRAGANVLTF	TRBD2	TRBV5-6	NA	18	TRBJ2-6
TGTGCCAGCAGGGCGACAGGGGCGAACACTGAAGCTTTCTTT	CASRATGANTEAFF	TRBD1	TRBV6-5	NA	14	TRBJ1-1
TGTGCCAGCGGGACTCACAATGAGCAGTTCTTC	CASGTHNEQFF	NA	TRBV28	NA	11	TRBJ2-1
TGTGCCAGCAGCTTGGGACAGGGAGAAGGAGAGACCCAGTACTTC	CASSLGQGEGETQYF	TRBD1	TRBV11-3	NA	15	TRBJ2-5
TGTGCCAGCAGCTTTCAGGGGACCACTGAAGCTTTCTTT	CASSFQGTTEAFF	NA	TRBV5-4	NA	13	TRBJ1-1
TGTGCCAGCAACCTGGACAGGGGGCAAGAGACCCAGTACTTC	CASNLDRGQETQYF	TRBD1	TRBV2	NA	14	TRBJ2-5
TGTGCCAGCAGCCGGACATCGCACACAGATACGCAGTATTTT	CASSRTSHTDTQYF	NA	TRBV7-8	NA	14	TRBJ2-3
TGTGCCAGCAGTCCCAGTCTAGCGGGGAGGAATGAGCAGTTCTTC	CASSPSLAGRNEQFF	TRBD2	TRBV28	NA	15	TRBJ2-1
TGTGCCAGCAGCCAAGTCTCGGGAACTGAAGCTTTCTTT	CASSQVSGTEAFF	NA	TRBV3-1/TRBV3-2	once	13	TRBJ1-1
TGTGCCAGCAGGCTGACAGGCACAGATACGCAGTATTTT	CASRLTGTDTQYF	NA	TRBV3-1/TRBV3-2	NA	13	TRBJ2-3
TGTGCCACCGAAGGGGGTGGGAATTCACCCCTCCACTTT	CATEGGGNSPLHF	NA	TRBV6-6	once	13	TRBJ1-6
TGTGCCAGCAGAGGGGTGGCGCTCTCTGGAAACACCATATATTTT	CASRGVALSGNTIYF	NA	TRBV3-1/TRBV3-2	NA	15	TRBJ1-3